Given below is one T cell receptor (beta chain) in context. The antigen is not known. This sample is drawn from a study of identical twins. Study results and caveats: A lower insertion count was a feature of abundant cord blood beta clonotypes, with no such feature in memory repertoires. Conclusions relied on cross-sectional statistical analysis, not following the same donors. Twins' excess sharing was less marked for out-of-frame beta sequences. There was an excess of low generation probability in the out-of-frame alpha sequences that twins shared.

Germline CDR1 reads DFQATT; CDR2 reads SNEGSKA (reference sequence). Germline trimming cut 1 base from V and 5 bases from J; bases unmatched to any gene: 16. The CDR3 extends over 19 amino acids. TCRdb reprocessed the 5' RACE reads with MiXCR, giving one entry per CDR3 protein. This table holds 400,000 to 500,000 distinct CDR3 sequences, more than 13% found once. The data also belong to a second study, concerning yellow fever vaccine responses in identical twins.

The sequenced material came from CD4+ T cells sorted from blood. The J gene is TRBJ2-3, the V gene TRBV20-1; TRBD1 aligns across 12 bases. This clonotype originated in a young woman in good health. This CDR3 reads CSARAYGTGGLRGEDTQYF. The CDR3 DNA sequence: TGCAGTGCTAGAGCTTACGGGACAGGGGGCCTTCGAGGAGAAGATACGCAGTATTTT.